This T cell receptor beta chain derives from a study of cytomegalovirus exposure and HLA in healthy donors. Study observations and caveats: Some public TCRs appeared in many individuals, while most sequences were rare. Most TCR beta V segments were productive about 87% or about 30% of the time in an earlier analysis. Some V segments (TRBV6-2 and TRBV6-3 among them) were excluded as indistinguishable.

The study ran its PCR with 60 Vbeta and 13 Jbeta primers. The authors' processing: Later, tens of millions of unique TCR beta chains were counted in an analysis, and roughly 11 million of them were shared. Assay used: immunoSEQ multiplex PCR; TCRdb lists only in-frame clones, some missing. V and J calls and clone size follow that table, whereas D and trimming were derived from the DNA. The data contain some 170,000 clones, about 80% of them singletons. With regard to this clone: Its specificity is not known.

Trimming cost V 4 bases and J 0 bases, with 7 bases left between them. The CDR3 has 14 amino acids. Germline V gene lookup returns CDR1 MDHEN and CDR2 SYDVKM. This sequence was found in a man aged 30 to 45 in good health and CMV-seronegative. The chain links TRBV28 to TRBJ1-5, with D perhaps matching TRBD1 (6 bases). The sample was PBMCs. DNA for the CDR3: TGTGCCAGCAGTTGGGGACATAGCAATCAGCCCCAGCATTTT. As protein: CASSWGHSNQPQHF.